The T cell receptor beta chain described here comes from a study of T cells in Graves' hyperthyroidism and ophthalmopathy. V lost 5 bases, J lost 4 bases, and 8 bases lay in between. The CDR3 loop spans 12 amino acids. Germline V CDR1 and CDR2: SGHTA, FQGNSA. This clonotype was detected only once. Its matching antigen is unknown. Study-level results: Blood also contained most expanded thyroid clonotypes above 0.001. Ophthalmopathy got predicted by the model a median roughly six months before its onset.

There were TCR beta CDR3 regions amplified from RNA transcripts. Carried out on the TCR CDR3, a first-round RT-PCR used the HTBI primer set. TCRdb re-called the multiplex PCR reads through MiXCR, storing one row per CDR3 protein. The sample has around 600,000 distinct CDR3 sequences, roughly 45% seen once. Uncontrolled infection, other autoimmune disease, pregnancy or lactation barred patients from enrollment. Diagnoses rested on clinical symptoms, serum thyroxine and TRAb, thyroid ultrasound and orbital computed tomography. This clonotype originated in an adult man with Graves' disease, either hyperthyroidism or ophthalmopathy (not recorded which). The sequenced material came from peripheral blood or thyroid tissue (not recorded which). This chain uses TRBV7-2 with TRBJ1-1; no definite D call. This chain's CDR3 is CASSVVSTEAFF. The DNA for the CDR3 is TGTGCCAGCAGCGTGGTCAGCACTGAAGCTTTCTTT.